A single T cell receptor (beta chain) is shown here with its context. Its antigen is currently unknown. Clones were sequenced by immunoSEQ multiplex PCR, and TCRdb holds only the in-frame ones, with some missing. Among about 110,000 clones, roughly 90% were seen once, and the ten largest hold about a sixth. This CDR3 spans 12 amino acids. This entry belongs to a study of identifying expanded T cells in peripheral blood. Study-level points and caveats: Roughly two-week clone count variance significantly increased as total template count grew. About 1.2 clones differed between technical replicates, versus approximately 17 and 20 over time.

The chain uses TRBV21-1 and TRBJ2-5; the D call TRBD1 from the table was never checked on the DNA. TRBV21-1 is a pseudogene segment. The sequenced sample was blood. This TCR derives from a person aged 18 to 69 in good health. The CDR3, as DNA: TGTGCCAGCGGTTTTGGGGCCTGGACCCAGTACTTC. Amino acids: CASGFGAWTQYF.